This passage covers 30 T cell receptor beta chains from one sample sequenced in a study of post-analysis software for immune sequencing data. The authors incorporated unique molecular identifiers into the TCR beta cDNA libraries. One entry per CDR3 protein results from TCRdb running MiXCR on the PCR reads. The sample contains roughly 150,000 distinct CDR3 sequences, around 36% of which appear only once. The specimen comprised blood, sampled after autologous hematopoietic stem cell transplantation. Source of these receptors: a girl aged 5 to 17 with multiple sclerosis.

This clonotype was detected once. The gene calls are TRBV3-1 and TRBJ1-2; D possibly corresponds to TRBD1 (6 bases). This CDR3 comprises 16 residues. Germline lookup yields CDR1 LGHDT and CDR2 YNNKEL (reference sequence). Trimming pared 0 bases from V and 7 bases from J, leaving 18 bases between. CDR3 bases: TGTGCCAGCAGCCAAGATTACGTCGGGGGCGCCTTTGGCTACACCTTC. Translated: CASSQDYVGGAFGYTF.

The rearrangement joins TRBV25-1 to TRBJ2-5; 7 nucleotides line up with TRBD1. The CDR3 length is 16 residues. Germline CDR1 reads MGHDK; CDR2 reads SYGVNS. With V trimmed by 1 base and J by 3 bases, 8 bases remained unmatched. CDR3 protein: CASSELGSTGKETQYF. The CDR3 nucleotides are TGTGCCAGCAGTGAATTAGGTTCGACAGGGAAAGAGACCCAGTACTTC.

This clonotype has a handful of counts. J is TRBJ1-4 and V is TRBV5-1; D ambiguous. Germline V gene sequence: CDR1 SGHRS, CDR2 YFSETQ. CDR3 length: 14 amino acids. Trimming left V 1 base short and J 7 bases short, with 11 bases between. CDR3 loop: CASSLNPSGEKLFF. The CDR3 bases are TGCGCCAGCAGCTTGAATCCGAGCGGTGAAAAACTGTTTTTT.

This clonotype came up a few times. The chain recombines TRBV12-3 or TRBV12-4 with TRBJ2-5; D may match TRBD1 or TRBD2 (5 bases each). Trimming left V 8 bases short and J 5 bases short, with 9 bases between. CDR3 size: 11 residues. CDR3 nucleotide sequence: TGTGCCAGCGGGACCGGTGAGACCCAGTACTTC. Protein sequence: CASGTGETQYF.

This clonotype has just a few counts. V usage is TRBV28 and J usage is TRBJ2-7; no reliable D call. Germline V gene lookup returns CDR1 MDHEN and CDR2 SYDVKM. Trimming took 3 bases from V and 1 from J, leaving 10 bases between them. The CDR3 extends over 14 amino acids. This CDR3 is CASSFFKESYEQYF. CDR3 nucleotides: TGTGCCAGCAGTTTCTTTAAAGAGTCCTACGAGCAGTACTTC.

On this clonotype itself: A much larger clone lies a single base off, so this may be a read error. The rearrangement links TRBV12-3 or TRBV12-4 to TRBJ2-7; TRBD2 might be the D (5 bases). This CDR3 spans 14 amino acids. CDR3 protein: CANSSGNAAYEQYF. CDR3 sequence (DNA): TGTGCCAACAGTTCCGGGAACGCTGCCTACGAGCAGTACTTC.

V is TRBV20-1 and J is TRBJ2-2; D is possibly TRBD1 or TRBD2 (5 bases each). Germline values: CDR1 DFQATT, CDR2 SNEGSKA (reference sequence). V shed 3 bases and J shed 3 bases, with 14 bases lying between them. The CDR3 spans 15 residues. CDR3 region: CSARPSRDHTGELFF. CDR3 nucleotides: TGCAGTGCTAGGCCCTCCCGGGACCACACCGGGGAGCTGTTTTTT.

This chain connects TRBV7-2 to TRBJ2-3; TRBD2 matches at 7 bases. Germline lookup yields CDR1 SGHTA and CDR2 FQGNSA. The V and J ends lost 5 bases and 7 bases, in that order; junction bases with no gene match: 9. The CDR3 spans 14 residues. CDR3 residues: CASSPGTKHHTQYF. In DNA, the CDR3 is TGTGCCAGCAGCCCAGGGACTAAACACCATACGCAGTATTTT. The whole variable domain, filled in from reference TRBV7-2 and TRBJ2-3, reads GAGVSQSPSNKVTEKGKDVELRCDPISGHTALYWYRQSLGQGLEFLIYFQGNSAPDKSGLPSDRFSAERTGGSVSTLTIQRTQQEDSAVYLCASSPGTKHHTQYFGPGTRLTVL.

This clonotype was seen at least ten times. V usage is TRBV28 and J usage is TRBJ2-1; no reliable D call. Germline V lookup: CDR1 MDHEN, CDR2 SYDVKM. This CDR3 spans 13 amino acids. Deletions cut 4 bases from V and 2 bases from J, with 6 bases between. CDR3 loop: CASSSRAYNEQFF. DNA of the CDR3: TGTGCCAGCAGTTCTAGAGCCTACAATGAGCAGTTCTTC.

The CDR3 loop is CASSLDPAAPREQYF. CDR3 DNA sequence: TGTGCCAGCAGCTTAGATCCAGCCGCCCCTCGCGAGCAGTACTTC. The chain has TRBV7-8 and TRBJ2-5; no clear D gene. The J call may be incorrect, as the DNA end agrees better with TRBJ2-7. The germline V gene encodes CDR1 SGHVS and CDR2 FQNEAQ. CDR3 length: 15 amino acids.

This clonotype was observed a handful of times. This chain links TRBV5-5 with TRBJ2-1; D is ambiguous. Trimming took 0 bases from V and 9 from J, leaving 10 bases between them. The CDR3 has 13 amino acids. The V gene's germline CDR1 is SGHKS and CDR2 YYEKEE (reference sequence). CDR3 sequence (DNA): TGTGCCAGCAGCTTGGATGGCCGTGGTGAGCAGTTCTTC. Translation: CASSLDGRGEQFF.

The chain recombines TRBV27 with TRBJ2-1; 8 bases agree with TRBD1. This CDR3 contains 15 residues. Germline values: CDR1 MNHEY, CDR2 SMNVEV (reference sequence). After removal of 5 bases from V and 6 bases from J, the junction contained 9 bases not matched to a gene. The DNA of the CDR3 is TGTGCCAGCAGTCCCGGACAGGGTTTGAGCAATGAGCAGTTCTTC. Encoded protein: CASSPGQGLSNEQFF.

This clonotype was seen a handful of times. The chain carries TRBV28 and TRBJ2-7; unclear D gene. The V end lost 2 bases, the J end lost 4 bases, and 9 bases lay between the germline ends. This CDR3 has 13 amino acids. Germline V gene sequence: CDR1 MDHEN, CDR2 SYDVKM. The CDR3 DNA is TGTGCCAGCAGTTTACTTGAAGGTTACGAGCAGTACTTC. Its translation: CASSLLEGYEQYF.

The V gene is TRBV4-3, the J gene TRBJ2-7; D may be TRBD1 or TRBD2 (5 bases each). The V end lost 0 bases, the J end lost 12 bases, and 18 bases lay between the germline ends. Germline V gene data show CDR1 as LGHNA and CDR2 as YSLEER. This CDR3 comprises 14 residues. For the CDR3, the DNA is TGCGCCAGCAGCCAAGAATGGGACCAAGAGACCCGGTACTTC. It specifies CASSQEWDQETRYF.

This CDR3 reads CSARTLAKETQYF. The CDR3 coding sequence is TGCAGTGCTAGAACCCTAGCGAAAGAGACCCAGTACTTC. The J gene is TRBJ2-5, the V gene TRBV20-1, with D possibly TRBD2 on 6 matching bases. Germline loops: CDR1 DFQATT, CDR2 SNEGSKA (reference sequence). The CDR3 spans 13 residues. V was cut by 2 bases and J by 3 bases, with 10 bases left in between.

This clonotype has more than one count but fewer than ten. A much larger clone differs from this one at a single base, so this may be a read error. This chain joins TRBV13 and TRBJ2-7, with D perhaps TRBD1 or TRBD2 (5 bases each). CDR3 length: 14 residues. V dropped 6 bases and J dropped 7 bases, with 19 bases sitting between them. Per germline, CDR1 PRHDT and CDR2 FYEKMQ (reference sequence). In DNA form, the CDR3 reads TGTGCCAGCAGAAATCGAGGGACCGGACATGAGCAGTACTTC. The encoded protein is CASRNRGTGHEQYF.

This clonotype was counted a single time. One end of the junction fails to match germline, which may point to a read error. The rearrangement links TRBV7-2 to TRBJ2-3, with 7 bases identical to TRBD2. CDR3 length: 13 amino acids. Germline V CDR1 and CDR2: SGHTA, FQGNSA. CDR3 region: CASSKGGADMQYF. For the CDR3, the DNA is TGTGCCAGCAGCAAGGGAGGGGCGGATATGCAGTATTTT.

The chain recombines TRBV20-1 with TRBJ2-7; the match to TRBD2 covers 10 bases. The J call could be wrong; TRBJ2-1 is a better fit for the DNA end. The CDR3 sequence is 17 residues long. CDR1 DFQATT and CDR2 SNEGSKA come from the germline V gene (reference sequence). The CDR3 here is CSALRGALAGPSTEQFF. CDR3 bases: TGCAGTGCTTTGCGGGGTGCACTAGCGGGGCCAAGTACGGAGCAGTTCTTC.

This sequence joins TRBV6-2 or TRBV6-3 and TRBJ1-5, with a tentative D call TRBD1 (5 bases). V was shortened by 2 bases and J by 7 bases, with 15 bases between the two germline ends. Germline values: CDR1 MNHEY, CDR2 SVGEGT. The CDR3 spans 15 residues. In nucleotides, the CDR3 is TGTGCCAGCAGTTACCTCCAGGGCTTTAGACAGCCCCAGCATTTT. It translates to CASSYLQGFRQPQHF.

The V call is TRBV3-1, the J call TRBJ2-7; TRBD1 might be the D (6 bases). The better agreement between TRBJ2-5 and the DNA end casts doubt on the J call. CDR3 length equals 13 residues. Germline lookup yields CDR1 LGHDT and CDR2 YNNKEL (reference sequence). The CDR3 nucleotides read TGTGCCAGCAGCCAGGGGGCCGGAGAGACCCAGTACTTC. As protein: CASSQGAGETQYF.

V usage is TRBV2 and J usage is TRBJ2-3; TRBD2 is a possible D gene (5 bases). This CDR3 has 12 amino acids. The germline V and J ends were trimmed by 6 bases and 5 bases, with 9 bases remaining between them. The germline V gene encodes CDR1 SNHLY and CDR2 FYNNEI. The DNA for the CDR3 is TGTGCCAGCAGGAGGGATGTAGATACGCAGTATTTT. Encoded protein: CASRRDVDTQYF.

The chain recombines TRBV4-3 with TRBJ2-1, with 8 bases lining up with TRBD1. This CDR3 comprises 13 residues. In germline, CDR1 is LGHNA, CDR2 YSLEER. V was pared by 1 base and J by 8 bases, with 1 base of the junction left unmatched. The CDR3 DNA sequence: TGCGCCAGCAGCCAAGCAGGGGGCCATGAGCAGTTCTTC. The encoded protein is CASSQAGGHEQFF.

V gene TRBV6-5 combines with J gene TRBJ1-2; D perhaps matches TRBD1 (5 bases). CDR3 length: 15 residues. Germline CDR1 MNHEY, CDR2 SVGAGI. Trimming shortened V by 0 bases and J by 7 bases, and 15 bases separated the two germline ends. The CDR3 DNA is TGTGCCAGCAGTTACTCGATCTCAGGGCGAGGTGGCTACACCTTC. Its protein is CASSYSISGRGGYTF.

The V and J genes are TRBV27 and TRBJ2-3, with D perhaps given as TRBD1 or TRBD2 (5 bases each). The germline V and J ends were trimmed by 5 bases and 2 bases, with 17 bases remaining between them. The CDR3 runs 16 residues. Germline values: CDR1 MNHEY, CDR2 SMNVEV (reference sequence). The chain's CDR3 is CASSPLSGRNTDTQYF. DNA for the CDR3: TGTGCCAGCAGTCCCCTTTCGGGGCGAAACACAGATACGCAGTATTTT.

The CDR3 spells CASSELPGATSGYTF. The DNA for the CDR3 is TGTGCCAGCAGTGAATTGCCTGGGGCAACGTCTGGCTACACCTTC. This chain connects TRBV25-1 to TRBJ1-2; a possible D gene is TRBD1 (5 bases). With 1 base removed from V and 7 bases from J, the gap between germline ends came to 16 bases. Germline CDR1 and CDR2: MGHDK and SYGVNS. This CDR3 contains 15 residues.

The rearrangement links TRBV11-3 to TRBJ1-2; D ambiguous. This CDR3 region has 12 residues. Trimming removed 6 bases at V and 7 bases at J, with 12 bases between. Germline lookup yields CDR1 SGHNT and CDR2 YENEEA. CDR3 protein: CASSSFGGGYTF. Here the CDR3 DNA reads TGTGCCAGCAGTAGTTTCGGTGGTGGCTACACCTTC.

This chain uses TRBV14 with TRBJ1-6; D ambiguous. Deletions cut 2 bases from V and 1 base from J, with 9 bases between. The CDR3 covers 16 residues. Germline CDR1 SGHDN, CDR2 FVKESK. The CDR3 coding sequence is TGTGCCAGCAGCCAAAGACGAGGATCCTATAATTCACCCCTCCACTTT. Amino acids: CASSQRRGSYNSPLHF.

By its share, this clonotype is medium-sized. This rearrangement joins TRBV2 to TRBJ2-7; tentatively, D is TRBD2 (6 bases). The CDR3 is 16 amino acids. Germline CDR1 SNHLY, CDR2 FYNNEI. V was cut by 7 bases and J by 0 bases, with 19 bases left in between. In nucleotides, the CDR3 is TGTGCCAGCATCCGAGTTGGGACTTTAAGCTCCTACGAGCAGTACTTC. Translating gives CASIRVGTLSSYEQYF. The full variable domain, completed using reference TRBV2 and TRBJ2-7, is EPEVTQTPSHQVTQMGQEVILRCVPISNHLYFYWYRQILGQKVEFLVSFYNNEISEKSEIFDDQFSVERPDGSNFTLKIRSTKLEDSAMYFCASIRVGTLSSYEQYFGPGTRLTVT.

V gene TRBV7-9 combines with J gene TRBJ2-1, with D tentatively TRBD1 or TRBD2 (6 bases each). This CDR3 has 17 residues. Germline V gene sequence: CDR1 SEHNR, CDR2 FQNEAQ (reference sequence). Trimming took off 1 base at V and 2 bases at J, with 15 bases between the two ends. The CDR3 here is CASSLVGGRDPYNEQFF. The CDR3 coding sequence is TGTGCCAGCAGCTTAGTGGGGGGCCGGGACCCCTACAATGAGCAGTTCTTC.

The chain recombines TRBV20-1 with TRBJ2-3; 11 positions agree with TRBD2. Unmatched junction bases numbered 11, after V lost 7 bases and J lost 5 bases. The CDR3 runs 15 residues. Germline V gene sequence: CDR1 DFQATT, CDR2 SNEGSKA (reference sequence). CDR3 in DNA: TGCAGTGTTACGGCGGGACTAGCGGAGGTAGATACGCAGTATTTT. It encodes CSVTAGLAEVDTQYF.